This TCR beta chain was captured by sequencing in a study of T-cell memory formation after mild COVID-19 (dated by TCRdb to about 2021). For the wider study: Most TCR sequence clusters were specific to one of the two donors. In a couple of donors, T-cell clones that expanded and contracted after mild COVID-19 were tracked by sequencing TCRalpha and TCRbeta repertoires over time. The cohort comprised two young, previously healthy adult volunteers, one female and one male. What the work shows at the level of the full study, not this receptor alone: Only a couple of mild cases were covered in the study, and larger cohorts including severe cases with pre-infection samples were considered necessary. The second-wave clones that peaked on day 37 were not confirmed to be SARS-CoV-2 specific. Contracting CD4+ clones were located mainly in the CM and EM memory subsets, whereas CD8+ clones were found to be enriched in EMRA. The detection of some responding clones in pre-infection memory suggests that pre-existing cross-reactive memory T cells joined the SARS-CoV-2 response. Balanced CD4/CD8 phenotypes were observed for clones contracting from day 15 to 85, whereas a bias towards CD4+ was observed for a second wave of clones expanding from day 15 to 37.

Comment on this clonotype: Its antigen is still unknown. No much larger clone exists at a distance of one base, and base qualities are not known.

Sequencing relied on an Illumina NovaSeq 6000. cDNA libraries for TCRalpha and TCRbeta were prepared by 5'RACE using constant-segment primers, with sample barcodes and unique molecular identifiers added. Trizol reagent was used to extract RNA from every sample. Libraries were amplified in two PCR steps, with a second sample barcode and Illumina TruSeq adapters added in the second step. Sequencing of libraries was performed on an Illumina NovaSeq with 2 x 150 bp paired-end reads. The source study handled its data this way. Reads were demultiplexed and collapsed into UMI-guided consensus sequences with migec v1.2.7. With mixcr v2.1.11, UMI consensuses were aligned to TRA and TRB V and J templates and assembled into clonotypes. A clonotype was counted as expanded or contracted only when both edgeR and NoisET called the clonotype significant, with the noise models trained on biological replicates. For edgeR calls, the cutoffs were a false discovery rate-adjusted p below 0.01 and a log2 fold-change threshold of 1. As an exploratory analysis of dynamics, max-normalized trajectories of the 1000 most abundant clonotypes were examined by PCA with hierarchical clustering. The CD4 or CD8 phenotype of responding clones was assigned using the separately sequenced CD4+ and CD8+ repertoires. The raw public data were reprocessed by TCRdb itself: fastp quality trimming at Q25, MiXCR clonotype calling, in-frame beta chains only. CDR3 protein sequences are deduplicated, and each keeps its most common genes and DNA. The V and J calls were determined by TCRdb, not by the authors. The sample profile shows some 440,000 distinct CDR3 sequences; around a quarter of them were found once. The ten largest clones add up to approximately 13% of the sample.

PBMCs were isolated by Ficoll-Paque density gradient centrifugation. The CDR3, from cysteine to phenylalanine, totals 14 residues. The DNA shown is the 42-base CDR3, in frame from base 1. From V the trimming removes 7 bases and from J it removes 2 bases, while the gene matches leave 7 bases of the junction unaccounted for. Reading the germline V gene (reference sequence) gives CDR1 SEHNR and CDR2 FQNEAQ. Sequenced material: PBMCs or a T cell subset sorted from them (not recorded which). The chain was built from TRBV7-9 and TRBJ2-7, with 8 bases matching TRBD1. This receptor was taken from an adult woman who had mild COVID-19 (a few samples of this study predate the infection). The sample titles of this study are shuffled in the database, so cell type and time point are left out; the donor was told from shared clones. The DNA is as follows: TGTGCCAGCAATCAGGACAGGGCCCCCTACGAGCAGTACTTC. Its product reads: CASNQDRAPYEQYF.